The 20 T cell receptor beta chains given below trace back to one sample, sequenced in a study of human CD4 T cells and Enterobacteriaceae. Memory CD4+ T cells were sorted as all CD4+ cells except CD45RA+CCR7+CD95- naive cells, over 95% pure. The protocol was immunoSEQ multiplex PCR, while the TCRdb copy is restricted to in-frame clones and leaves out a portion. The table records about 29,000 clones, approximately 80% of them present only once. The sequenced sample was memory CD4+ T cells from blood. These receptors were collected from a human donor in good health.

This rearrangement joins TRBV29-1 to TRBJ2-5, with D possibly matching TRBD1 (6 bases). CDR1 SQVTM and CDR2 ANQGSEA come from the germline V gene. The CDR3 is 15 residues long. With 6 bases removed from V and 5 bases from J, the gap between germline ends came to 22 bases. CDR3 sequence (DNA): TGCAGCGTGATTATCTCAGGGGTTCCGGGGGAGACCCAGTACTTC. Translated: CSVIISGVPGETQYF.

This chain uses TRBV18 with TRBJ2-2, with unresolved D. Trimming shortened V by 1 base and J by 5 bases, and 14 bases separated the two germline ends. This CDR3 spans 16 amino acids. Germline loops: CDR1 KGHSH, CDR2 LQKENI. The CDR3 nucleotides read TGTGCCAGCTCACCACAGACTCGCTATCCGACCGGGGAGCTGTTTTTT. It yields the protein CASSPQTRYPTGELFF.

This chain uses TRBV18 with TRBJ2-1; 11 positions match TRBD1. After removal of 2 bases from V and 9 bases from J, the junction contained 6 bases not matched to a gene. Germline CDR1 KGHSH, CDR2 LQKENI. There are 15 residues in the CDR3. CDR3 nucleotide sequence: TGTGCCAGCTCACCAGGACAGGGGGCGCCGGGTGAGCAGTTCTTC. Translation gives CASSPGQGAPGEQFF.

The table lists this clone with a few counts. The chain is built from TRBV6-1 and TRBJ2-2; weak D call: TRBD1 (6 bases). Deletions cut 1 base from V and 15 bases from J, with 24 bases between. The CDR3 covers 16 residues. Germline V gene lookup returns CDR1 MNHNS and CDR2 SASEGT. The CDR3 DNA reads as TGTGCCAGCAGTGAAGGGAATCTCAGGGGCGGCTTTTCGATGTTTTTT. Amino acid sequence: CASSEGNLRGGFSMFF.

V is TRBV6-6 and J is TRBJ2-6; D call uncertain. The length of the CDR3 is 15 residues. Germline CDR1 is MNHNY and CDR2 is SVGAGI (reference sequence). Deletions cut 9 bases from V and 2 bases from J, with 14 bases between. The CDR3 region has the DNA TGTGCCAGTTCCTCCTCAGGTACTGGGGCCAACGTCCTGACTTTC. It codes for CASSSSGTGANVLTF.

The CDR3 region is CASSPSGLQETQYF. CDR3 coding DNA: TGTGCCAGTAGTCCATCGGGACTACAAGAGACCCAGTACTTC. This rearrangement joins TRBV19 to TRBJ2-5; 7 bases are shared with TRBD2. Looked up from germline, CDR1 is LNHDA and CDR2 is SQIVND (reference sequence). V lost 5 bases, J lost 2 bases, and 5 bases stayed unmatched. This CDR3 region has 14 residues.

This chain connects TRBV19 to TRBJ2-1; a possible D gene is TRBD1 (5 bases). V lost 10 bases, J lost 7 bases, and 17 bases lay in between. The CDR3 runs 13 residues. Germline CDR1 and CDR2: LNHDA and SQIVND (reference sequence). In DNA form, the CDR3 reads TGTGCCATTTCGACAGCGTTGGGAAATGAGCAGTTCTTC. Its translation: CAISTALGNEQFF.

This chain uses TRBV6-4 with TRBJ2-2, with 9 bases that match TRBD1. Germline V gene data show CDR1 as MRHNA and CDR2 as SNTAGT. Germline trimming cut 6 bases from V and 6 bases from J; bases unmatched to any gene: 5. The CDR3 is 14 residues long. As DNA, the CDR3 is TGTGCCAGCAGGGTACAGGGGGCGGCCGGGGAGCTGTTTTTT. It specifies CASRVQGAAGELFF.

There are a few counts of this clone. The rearrangement links TRBV30 to TRBJ1-2, with D uncertain. Per germline, CDR1 GTSNPN and CDR2 SVGIG (reference sequence). Trimming left V 4 bases short and J 4 bases short, with 19 bases between. The CDR3 sequence is 15 residues long. The CDR3 nucleotides are TGTGCCTGGACCCAAGGGCGGACGGGTACCTATGGCTACACCTTC. Translating it yields CAWTQGRTGTYGYTF.

This clone was observed a few times. This rearrangement joins TRBV18 to TRBJ1-4; D perhaps matches TRBD1 (6 bases). The CDR3 loop spans 15 amino acids. Germline CDR1 KGHSH, CDR2 LQKENI. The germline V and J ends were trimmed by 5 bases and 2 bases, with 12 bases remaining between them. The CDR3 nucleotides read TGTGCCAGCTCAGTCAACAGGGAGACTAATGAAAAACTGTTTTTT. Translation: CASSVNRETNEKLFF.

The rearrangement links TRBV7-2 to TRBJ2-7, with D uncertain. From germline, CDR1 is SGHTA and CDR2 FQGNSA. The CDR3 has 13 residues. V was pared by 3 bases and J by 0 bases, with 6 bases between. Here the CDR3 DNA reads TGTGCCAGCAGCTTCAGCCCCTCCTACGAGCAGTACTTC. It specifies CASSFSPSYEQYF.

The J gene is TRBJ2-3, the V gene TRBV7-3, with D perhaps matching TRBD1 (6 bases). The CDR3 runs 13 residues. CDR1 and CDR2 from the germline V gene are SGHTA and FQGTGA. The V gene lost 8 bases and the J gene lost 7 bases, with 16 bases spanning the gap. The CDR3 protein is CASSYQGGNTQYF. The CDR3 coding sequence is TGTGCCAGCTCTTACCAAGGGGGTAATACGCAGTATTTT.

The chain recombines TRBV4-1 with TRBJ2-1, with D hard to call. CDR1 and CDR2 (germline): MGHRA, YSYEKL. Trimming shortened V by 7 bases and J by 5 bases, and 12 bases separated the two germline ends. The CDR3 sequence is 13 residues long. This CDR3 is CASTHSRNNEQFF. The DNA for the CDR3 is TGCGCCAGCACCCACAGTAGGAACAATGAGCAGTTCTTC.

The chain uses TRBV15 and TRBJ2-2; D may be TRBD1 (6 bases). CDR1 is LNHNV and CDR2 is YYDKDF in the germline V gene (reference sequence). This CDR3 contains 16 residues. V shed 3 bases and J shed 1 base, with 12 bases lying between them. Here the CDR3 reads CATSSRGRLNTGELFF. The CDR3 nucleotides read TGTGCCACCAGCAGCAGGGGACGGCTGAACACCGGGGAGCTGTTTTTT.

This clone showed up just once. The V gene is TRBV11-2, the J gene TRBJ2-3; 7 nucleotides line up with TRBD2. This CDR3 has 16 amino acids. The V gene end was trimmed by 1 base and the J gene end by 5 bases; junction bases not matched to a gene: 9. Germline-derived CDR1 and CDR2 are SGHAT and FQNNGV. The CDR3 sequence is CASSLGLAGSGDTQYF. The CDR3 DNA reads as TGTGCCAGCAGCTTAGGATTAGCGGGCTCTGGAGATACGCAGTATTTT.

The chain uses TRBV9 and TRBJ2-7, with 12 bases aligning to TRBD1. With 3 bases clipped from V and 7 bases from J, the junction kept 14 bases outside the gene matches. This CDR3 region has 17 residues. Germline-derived CDR1 and CDR2 are SGDLS and YYNGEE. CDR3 amino acids: CASSAGGPGQGAREQYF. CDR3 coding DNA: TGTGCCAGCAGCGCGGGGGGCCCGGGACAGGGGGCGAGGGAGCAGTACTTC.

This chain uses TRBV4-2 with TRBJ2-5; 13 bases agree with TRBD2. V lost 0 bases to trimming and J lost 5 bases; unmatched junction nucleotides: 15. This CDR3 has 20 residues. Germline CDR1 and CDR2: LGHNA and YNFKEQ. The CDR3 here is CASSQDASGLAGIYRETQYF. In DNA form, the CDR3 reads TGTGCCAGCAGCCAAGATGCGTCGGGACTAGCGGGAATATACAGGGAGACCCAGTACTTC.

The table lists this clone with a count of one. The chain has TRBV7-9 and TRBJ2-2; D is tentatively TRBD1 or TRBD2 (5 bases each). The CDR3 totals 15 residues. The germline V and J ends were trimmed by 2 bases and 0 bases, with 7 bases remaining between them. Per germline, CDR1 SEHNR and CDR2 FQNEAQ (reference sequence). Written as DNA, the CDR3 is TGTGCCAGCAGCTTATGGGGGACGAACACCGGGGAGCTGTTTTTT. It codes for CASSLWGTNTGELFF.

This clone is a singleton in its sample. The rearrangement uses TRBV2 and TRBJ1-1, with D maybe TRBD1 (5 bases). The CDR3 spans 14 residues. The germline V and J ends were trimmed by 4 bases and 4 bases, with 13 bases remaining between them. Germline CDR1 SNHLY, CDR2 FYNNEI. The CDR3 is CASSVAGSGTEAFF. The CDR3 nucleotides read TGTGCCAGCAGTGTGGCAGGGTCTGGCACTGAAGCTTTCTTT.

V and J are TRBV5-4 and TRBJ1-1; D perhaps matches TRBD1 (5 bases). The CDR3 runs to 13 residues. V dropped 0 bases and J dropped 4 bases, with 7 bases sitting between them. Germline CDR1 SGHNT, CDR2 YYREEE (reference sequence). In DNA, the CDR3 is TGTGCCAGCAGCTTGGGGGGACGCACTGAAGCTTTCTTT. Translated: CASSLGGRTEAFF.